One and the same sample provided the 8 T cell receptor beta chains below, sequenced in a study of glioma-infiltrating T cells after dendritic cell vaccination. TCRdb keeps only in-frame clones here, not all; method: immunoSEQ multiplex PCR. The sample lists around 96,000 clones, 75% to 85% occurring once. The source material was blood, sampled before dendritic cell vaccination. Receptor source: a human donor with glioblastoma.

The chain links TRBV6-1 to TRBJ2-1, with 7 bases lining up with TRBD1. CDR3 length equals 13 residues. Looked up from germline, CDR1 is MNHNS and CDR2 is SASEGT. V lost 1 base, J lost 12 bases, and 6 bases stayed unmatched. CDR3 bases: TGTGCCAGCAGTGAAGTTTTCGGGGACAGGCAGTTCTTC. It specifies CASSEVFGDRQFF.

As DNA, the CDR3 is TGTGCCAGCAGCAGTAGGGCCAGCGGGGGTCGGAATGAGCAGTTCTTC. This gives the protein CASSSRASGGRNEQFF. The J gene is TRBJ2-1, the V gene TRBV7-6; 8 nucleotides align to TRBD2. The germline V gene encodes CDR1 SGHVS and CDR2 FNYEAQ. This CDR3 contains 16 residues. V shed 5 bases, J shed 7 bases, and the junction held 13 bases outside the gene matches.

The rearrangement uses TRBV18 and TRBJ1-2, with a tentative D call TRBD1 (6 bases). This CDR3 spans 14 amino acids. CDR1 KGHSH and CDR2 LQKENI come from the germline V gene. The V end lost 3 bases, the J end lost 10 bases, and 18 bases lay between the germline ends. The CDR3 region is CASSPVRQEGVYTF. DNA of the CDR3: TGTGCCAGCTCACCCGTCCGACAGGAAGGTGTCTACACCTTC.

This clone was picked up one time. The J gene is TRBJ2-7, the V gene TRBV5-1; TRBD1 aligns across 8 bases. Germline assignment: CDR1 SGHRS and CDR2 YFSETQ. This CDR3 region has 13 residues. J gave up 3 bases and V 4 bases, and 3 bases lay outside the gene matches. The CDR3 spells CASSATGGYEQYF. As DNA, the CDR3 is TGCGCCAGCAGCGCAACAGGGGGCTACGAGCAGTACTTC.

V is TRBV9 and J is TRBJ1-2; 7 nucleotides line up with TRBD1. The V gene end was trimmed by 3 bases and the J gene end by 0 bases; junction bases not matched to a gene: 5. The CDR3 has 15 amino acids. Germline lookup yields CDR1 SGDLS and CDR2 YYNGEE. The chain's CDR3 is CASSGTGRANYGYTF. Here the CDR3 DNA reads TGTGCCAGCAGCGGGACAGGCCGAGCTAACTATGGCTACACCTTC.

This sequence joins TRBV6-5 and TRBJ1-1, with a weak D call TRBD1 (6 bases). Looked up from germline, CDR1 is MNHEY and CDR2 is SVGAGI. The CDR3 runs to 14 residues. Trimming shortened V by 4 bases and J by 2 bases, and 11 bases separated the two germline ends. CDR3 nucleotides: TGTGCCAGCAGTTTGGACAGAGTCAACACTGAAGCTTTCTTT. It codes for CASSLDRVNTEAFF.

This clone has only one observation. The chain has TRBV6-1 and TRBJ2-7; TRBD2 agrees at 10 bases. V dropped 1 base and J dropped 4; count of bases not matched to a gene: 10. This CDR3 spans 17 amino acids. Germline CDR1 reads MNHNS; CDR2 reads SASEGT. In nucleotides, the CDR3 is TGTGCCAGCAGTGAAGGTTTAGCGGGAGGCCGGAAGTACGAGCAGTACTTC. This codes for CASSEGLAGGRKYEQYF.

The CDR3 protein is CASSPQGATEAFF. The DNA of the CDR3 is TGTGCCAGCAGTCCACAGGGTGCCACTGAAGCTTTCTTT. This chain joins TRBV6-1 and TRBJ1-1; D perhaps matches TRBD1 (6 bases). In germline, CDR1 is MNHNS, CDR2 SASEGT. Trimming shortened V by 5 bases and J by 4 bases, and 11 bases separated the two germline ends. The CDR3 runs 13 residues.